The sample holds many counts of the clone carrying this T cell receptor beta chain. What it recognizes is unknown. Germline V lookup: CDR1 DFQATT, CDR2 SNEGSKA (reference sequence). The V end lost 6 bases, the J end lost 2 bases, and 9 bases lay between the germline ends. The CDR3 extends over 12 amino acids. This sample stems from a study of T-cell reconstitution after alpha-beta-depleted transplantation in children. Whole-study results and caveats: Expanded clones from the graft, numbering several hundred, reportedly supplied alpha-beta T cells about two months after transplant. Fresh T-cell production supplied most of the T-cell counts and diversity seen one year after transplant. Elevated TCRbeta diversity at day 60 was traced, in some patients, to surviving recipient T cells and thymic progenitors.

A TCRbeta library incorporating unique molecular identifiers was prepared. TCRdb re-derived calls from the PCR reads in MiXCR, one entry per CDR3 protein. The data show around 440,000 distinct CDR3 sequences, with 8% to 11% seen just once and 2% held by the top ten. Sequencing was performed on PBMCs, taken before TCRalphabeta/CD19-depleted stem cell transplant. The J gene is TRBJ2-3, the V gene TRBV20-1; the D is unclear. This TCR was recovered from a child aged 2-15 years with inherited bone marrow failure, due to receive a stem cell transplant. The CDR3 coding sequence is TGCAGTGCCGGGCTCTACACAGATACGCAGTATTTT. Translation gives CSAGLYTDTQYF.